The TCR beta chain described here comes from a study of T cells expressing NK-cell markers. Study in general: Sorted CD3+CD56-NKG2C+, CD3+CD56+NKG2C+ and CD3+CD56+NKG2C- T cells supplied the TCR beta repertoires. HCMV serostatus: most of the eight sequenced donors positive, one negative.

This CDR3 has 16 amino acids. The germline CDR1 and CDR2 sequences are SGDLS and YYNGEE. Following a re-call of the 5' RACE reads, TCRdb has one entry per CDR3 protein and lacks DNA. The repertoire table contains 250,000 to 300,000 distinct CDR3 sequences. The source material was blood T cells: a sorted CD56 or NKG2C T cell subset, CD4+ or CD8+ T cells, or bulk PBMC T cells (not recorded which). This TCR derives from a woman aged 18 to 75 in good health. The V and J genes are TRBV9 and TRBJ2-7; TCRdb names TRBD2, which stays unverified in the absence of DNA. The CDR3 here is CASSAGGDFYSYEQYF. Variable domain in full (rest from reference TRBV9 and TRBJ2-7): DSGVTQTPKHLITATGQRVTLRCSPRSGDLSVYWYQQSLDQGLQFLIQYYNGEERAKGNILERFSAQQFPDLHSELNLSSLELGDSALYFCASSAGGDFYSYEQYFGPGTRLTVT.